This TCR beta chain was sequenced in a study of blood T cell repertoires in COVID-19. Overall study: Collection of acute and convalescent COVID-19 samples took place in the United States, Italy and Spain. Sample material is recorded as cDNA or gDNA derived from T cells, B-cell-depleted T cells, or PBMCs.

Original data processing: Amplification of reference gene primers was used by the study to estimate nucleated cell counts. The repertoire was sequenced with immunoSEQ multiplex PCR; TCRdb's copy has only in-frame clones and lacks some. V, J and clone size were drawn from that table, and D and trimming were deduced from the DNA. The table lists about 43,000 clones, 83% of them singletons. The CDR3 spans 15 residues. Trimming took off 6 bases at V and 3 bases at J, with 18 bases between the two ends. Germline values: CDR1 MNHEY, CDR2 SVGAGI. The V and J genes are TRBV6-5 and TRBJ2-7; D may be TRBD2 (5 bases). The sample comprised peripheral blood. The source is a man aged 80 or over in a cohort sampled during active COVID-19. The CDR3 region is CASRPNRDLFYEQYF. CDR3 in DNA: TGTGCCAGCAGACCCAACCGGGATCTCTTCTACGAGCAGTACTTC.